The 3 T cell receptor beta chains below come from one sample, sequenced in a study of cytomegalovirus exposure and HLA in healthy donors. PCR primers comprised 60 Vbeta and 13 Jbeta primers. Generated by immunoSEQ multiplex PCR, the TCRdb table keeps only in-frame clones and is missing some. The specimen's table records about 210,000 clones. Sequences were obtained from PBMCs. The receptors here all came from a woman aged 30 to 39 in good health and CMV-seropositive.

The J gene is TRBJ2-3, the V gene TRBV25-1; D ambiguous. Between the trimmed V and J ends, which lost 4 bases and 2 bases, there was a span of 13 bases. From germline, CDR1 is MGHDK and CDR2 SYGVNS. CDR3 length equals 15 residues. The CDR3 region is CASSVGRGITDTQYF. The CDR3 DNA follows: TGTGCCAGCAGTGTCGGTAGAGGAATCACAGATACGCAGTATTTT. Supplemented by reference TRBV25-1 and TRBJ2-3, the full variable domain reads EADIYQTPRYLVIGTGKKITLECSQTMGHDKMYWYQQDPGMELHLIHYSYGVNSTEKGDLSSESTVSRIRTEHFPLTLESARPSHTSQYLCASSVGRGITDTQYFGPGTRLTVL.

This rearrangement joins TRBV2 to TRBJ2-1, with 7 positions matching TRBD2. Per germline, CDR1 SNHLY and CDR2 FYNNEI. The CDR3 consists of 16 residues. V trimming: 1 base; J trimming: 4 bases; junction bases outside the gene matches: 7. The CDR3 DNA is TGTGCCAGCAGTGAAGTCCGGCTAGCGGTATACAATGAGCAGTTCTTC. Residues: CASSEVRLAVYNEQFF. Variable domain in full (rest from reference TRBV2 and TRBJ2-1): EPEVTQTPSHQVTQMGQEVILRCVPISNHLYFYWYRQILGQKVEFLVSFYNNEISEKSEIFDDQFSVERPDGSNFTLKIRSTKLEDSAMYFCASSEVRLAVYNEQFFGPGTRLTVL.

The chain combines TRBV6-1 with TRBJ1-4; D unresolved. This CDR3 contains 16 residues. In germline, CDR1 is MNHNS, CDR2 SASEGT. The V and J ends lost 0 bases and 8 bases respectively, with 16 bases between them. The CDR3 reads CASSEAVGVLREKLFF. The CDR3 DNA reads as TGTGCCAGCAGTGAAGCGGTCGGGGTTTTGAGGGAAAAACTGTTTTTT.